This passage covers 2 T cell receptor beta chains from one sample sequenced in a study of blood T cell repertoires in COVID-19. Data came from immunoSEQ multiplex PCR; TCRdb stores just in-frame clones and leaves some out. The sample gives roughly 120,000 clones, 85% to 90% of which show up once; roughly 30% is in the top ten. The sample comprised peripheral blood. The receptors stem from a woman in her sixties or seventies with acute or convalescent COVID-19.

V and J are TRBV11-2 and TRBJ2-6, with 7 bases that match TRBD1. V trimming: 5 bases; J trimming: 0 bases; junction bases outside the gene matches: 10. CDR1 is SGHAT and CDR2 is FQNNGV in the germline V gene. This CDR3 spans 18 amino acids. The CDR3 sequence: CASSLLRGRNSGANVLTF. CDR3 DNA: TGTGCCAGCAGCCTCCTTAGGGGGCGGAACTCTGGGGCCAACGTCCTGACTTTC.

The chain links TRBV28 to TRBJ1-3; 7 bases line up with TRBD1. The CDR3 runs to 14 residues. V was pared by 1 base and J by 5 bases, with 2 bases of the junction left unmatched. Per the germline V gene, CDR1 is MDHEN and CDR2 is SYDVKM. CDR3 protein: CASSLLQGRNTIYF. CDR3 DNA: TGTGCCAGCAGTTTATTACAGGGGAGAAACACCATATATTTT.